The source of this T cell receptor beta chain is a study of shared clonotypes between healthy human individuals. Study-wide points: It was the few donors that limited the genetic and exposure-history diversity represented. Clonotypes that were shared across a handful of donors made up around 5% of naive CD4 clonotypes.

CD45RO-negative cells were positively selected for CCR7, leaving out terminally differentiated effector memory CD45RA+ cells. Germline assignment: CDR1 SNHLY and CDR2 FYNNEI. The CDR3 consists of 15 residues. The V gene lost 1 base and the J gene lost 4 bases, with 13 bases spanning the gap. It was across several immunoSEQ plates that each subset's genomic DNA was evenly split. Repertoires were generated with immunoSEQ multiplex PCR, while TCRdb's copy carries only in-frame clones and drops some. The data contain around 2,000,000 clones, approximately 94% of them seen just once; the ten biggest clones take up 0.9% to 1.5%. In the case of this clone: The antigen is not known.

Sequencing input: naive CD8+ T cells sorted from blood. The TCR comes from a young man in good health. The chain employs TRBV2 and TRBJ1-2; a weak D match, TRBD1 (6 bases). For the CDR3, the DNA is TGTGCCAGCAGTGAAGGGGGAGGGGGATCCTATGGCTACACCTTC. Protein: CASSEGGGGSYGYTF.